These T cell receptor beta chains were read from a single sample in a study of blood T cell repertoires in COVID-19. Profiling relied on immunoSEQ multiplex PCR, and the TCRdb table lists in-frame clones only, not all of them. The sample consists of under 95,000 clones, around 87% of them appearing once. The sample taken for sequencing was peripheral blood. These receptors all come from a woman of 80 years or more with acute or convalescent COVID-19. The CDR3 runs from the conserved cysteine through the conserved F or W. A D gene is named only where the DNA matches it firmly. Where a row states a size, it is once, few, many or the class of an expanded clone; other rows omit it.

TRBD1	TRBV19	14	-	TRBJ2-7	TGTGCCAGTAGTCAACTGACAGGGGCCTACGAGCAGTACTTC	CASSQLTGAYEQYF
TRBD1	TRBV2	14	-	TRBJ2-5	TGTGCCAGCAGCCCAACCGACAGGGCGGAGACCCAGTACTTC	CASSPTDRAETQYF
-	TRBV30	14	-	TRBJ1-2	TGTGCCTGGAGTAAGGGCGGGACTAACTATGGCTACACCTTC	CAWSKGGTNYGYTF
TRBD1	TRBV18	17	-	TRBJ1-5	TGTGCCAGCTCGTCCGGGACAGGGCCTACCCTCAATCAGCCCCAGCATTTT	CASSSGTGPTLNQPQHF
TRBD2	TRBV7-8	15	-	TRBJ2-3	TGTGCCAGCAGCTCACTAGCGGGAACGTTAGATACGCAGTATTTT	CASSSLAGTLDTQYF
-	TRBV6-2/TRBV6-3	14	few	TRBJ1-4	TGTGCCAGCAGTCAGGGGACCTGGGGTGAAAAACTGTTTTTT	CASSQGTWGEKLFF
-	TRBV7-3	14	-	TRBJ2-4	TGTGCCAGCAGCAACTCACTTACCAAAAACATTCAGTACTTC	CASSNSLTKNIQYF
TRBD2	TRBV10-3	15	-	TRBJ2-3	TGTGCCATCAGACTTAGCGGGGAGAGCACAGATACGCAGTATTTT	CAIRLSGESTDTQYF
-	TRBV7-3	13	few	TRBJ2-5	TGTGCCAGCAGCCCATCCCAGGCAGAGACCCAGTACTTC	CASSPSQAETQYF
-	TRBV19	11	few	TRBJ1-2	TGTGCCAGTAGTTCGAACTATGGCTACACCTTC	CASSSNYGYTF
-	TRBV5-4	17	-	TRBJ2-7	TGTGCCAGCAGCTTGAACAGGGGGGGGATGGGGTCATACGAGCAGTACTTC	CASSLNRGGMGSYEQYF
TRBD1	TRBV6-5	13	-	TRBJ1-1	TGTGCCAGCACCGGACAGGGGTTCGCTGAAGCTTCCTTT	CASTGQGFAEASF
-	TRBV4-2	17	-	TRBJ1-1	TGTGCCAGCAGCCAAGCCGCCGGGGGACCTTCGCCCACTGAAGCTTTCTTT	CASSQAAGGPSPTEAFF
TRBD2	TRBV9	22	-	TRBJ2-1	TGTGCCAGCAGCGTAGCTGGGGGGACGGGACTAGTCCAGGAGGTGCGCAACAATGAGCAGTTCTTC	CASSVAGGTGLVQEVRNNEQFF
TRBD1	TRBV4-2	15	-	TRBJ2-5	TGTGCCAGCAGCCTTTACAGGGGCCACCCGGAGACCCAGTACTTC	CASSLYRGHPETQYF
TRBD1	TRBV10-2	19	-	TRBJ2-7	TGCGCCAGCAGTGCCACTCCCGGGACAGGGATTAGCTTCTCCTACGAGCAGTACTTC	CASSATPGTGISFSYEQYF
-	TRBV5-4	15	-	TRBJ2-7	TGTGCCAGCAGCTTGGATCAGGGCAGCTCCTACGAGCAGTACTTC	CASSLDQGSSYEQYF
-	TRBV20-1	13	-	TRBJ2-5	TGCAGTGCTAGTCTCCCCGGGGTCGAGACCCAGTACTTC	CSASLPGVETQYF
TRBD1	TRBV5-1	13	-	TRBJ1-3	TGCGCCAGCAGCTTGGAGGGGGCGAACACCATATATTTT	CASSLEGANTIYF